The 4 T cell receptor beta chains in this list originate from one sample, sequenced in a study of CD8+CD57+ T cells in acquired aplastic anemia. Sequencing was done on patients that had shown CD8+CD57+ cell expansion by flow cytometry. Profiling that covered TCR beta VDJ and CDR3 relied on genomic DNA as its template. TCRdb used MiXCR to reprocess the reads, holding one entry per CDR3 protein. Of about 180,000 distinct CDR3 sequences listed, under 50% were seen once; the top ten hold 1.8%. The source material was sorted CD4+, CD8+, or CD8+CD57+ T cells (not recorded which) from PBMCs. These receptors originate from a human donor with aplastic anemia.

J is TRBJ2-7 and V is TRBV19; D is unclear. This CDR3 is 13 amino acids long. Germline V gives CDR1 LNHDA, CDR2 SQIVND (reference sequence). V was trimmed by 1 base and J by 3 bases, leaving 7 bases between them. Here the CDR3 reads CASSIVASYEQYF. As DNA, the CDR3 is TGTGCCAGTAGTATAGTGGCCAGCTACGAGCAGTACTTC. Full variable domain (rest looked up from reference TRBV19 and TRBJ2-7): DGGITQSPKYLFRKEGQNVTLSCEQNLNHDAMYWYRQDPGQGLRLIYYSQIVNDFQKGDIAEGYSVSREKKESFPLTVTSAQKNPTAFYLCASSIVASYEQYFGPGTRLTVT.

The CDR3 here is CATIYGGGADTQYF. Written as DNA, the CDR3 is TGTGCCACCATTTACGGCGGGGGCGCAGATACGCAGTATTTT. This rearrangement joins TRBV12-3 or TRBV12-4 to TRBJ2-3; weak D call: TRBD2 (7 bases). Trimming took 10 bases from V and 4 from J, leaving 18 bases between them. The CDR3 has 14 residues.

This clonotype is a singleton in its sample. The chain recombines TRBV12-3 or TRBV12-4 with TRBJ1-2; D uncertain. With 3 bases removed from V and 6 bases from J, the gap between germline ends came to 8 bases. This CDR3 comprises 12 residues. CDR3 residues: CASSFGENGYTF. The DNA for the CDR3 is TGTGCCAGCAGTTTCGGGGAAAATGGCTACACCTTC.

The rearrangement joins TRBV2 to TRBJ2-1; 10 positions match TRBD2. Germline V lookup: CDR1 SNHLY, CDR2 FYNNEI. The CDR3 loop spans 15 amino acids. Trimming at V came to 2 bases and at J to 9 bases, leaving 7 bases not matched to a gene. The CDR3: CASSESSGGSIEQFF. The CDR3 region has the DNA TGTGCCAGCAGTGAAAGTAGCGGGGGGAGTATTGAGCAGTTCTTC.